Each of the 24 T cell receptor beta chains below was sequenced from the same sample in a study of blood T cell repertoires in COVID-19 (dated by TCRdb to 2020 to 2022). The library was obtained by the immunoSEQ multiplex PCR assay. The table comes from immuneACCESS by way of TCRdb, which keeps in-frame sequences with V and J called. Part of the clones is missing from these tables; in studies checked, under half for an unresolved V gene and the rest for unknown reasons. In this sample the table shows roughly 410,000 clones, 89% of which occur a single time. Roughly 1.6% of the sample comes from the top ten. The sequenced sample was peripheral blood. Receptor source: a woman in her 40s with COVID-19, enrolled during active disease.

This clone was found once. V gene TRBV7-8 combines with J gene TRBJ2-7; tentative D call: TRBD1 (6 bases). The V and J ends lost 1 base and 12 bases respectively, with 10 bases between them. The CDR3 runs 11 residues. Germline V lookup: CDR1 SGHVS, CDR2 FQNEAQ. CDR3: CASSLDRDGYF. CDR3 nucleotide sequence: TGTGCCAGCAGCTTAGACAGGGATGGGTACTTC. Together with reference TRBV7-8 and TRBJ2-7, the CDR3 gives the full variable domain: GAGVSQSPRYKVAKRGQDVALRCDPISGHVSLFWYQQALGQGPEFLTYFQNEAQLDKSGLPSDRFFAERPEGSVSTLKIQRTQQEDSAVYLCASSLDRDGYFGPGTRLTVT.

CDR3 sequence: CASSSGGRGLAAYNEQFF. In DNA, the CDR3 is TGTGCCAGTAGTTCCGGGGGCAGGGGGCTAGCGGCATACAATGAGCAGTTCTTC. The chain uses TRBV19 and TRBJ2-1; D might be TRBD1 (8 bases). V gave up 5 bases and J gave up 4 bases, with 24 bases separating them. Germline CDR1 and CDR2: LNHDA and SQIVND (reference sequence). This CDR3 has 18 amino acids.

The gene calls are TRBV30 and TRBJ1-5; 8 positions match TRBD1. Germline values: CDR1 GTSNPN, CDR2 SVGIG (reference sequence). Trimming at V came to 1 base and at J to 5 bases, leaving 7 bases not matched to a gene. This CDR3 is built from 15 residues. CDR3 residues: CAWSGGTGGYQPQHF. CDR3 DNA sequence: TGTGCCTGGAGTGGAGGGACAGGCGGCTATCAGCCCCAGCATTTT.

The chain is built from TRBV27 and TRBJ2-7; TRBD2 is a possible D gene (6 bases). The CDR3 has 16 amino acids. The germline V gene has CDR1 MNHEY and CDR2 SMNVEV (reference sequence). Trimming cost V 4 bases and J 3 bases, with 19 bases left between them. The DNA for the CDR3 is TGTGCCAGCAGTTCACGGCCGGGACTCGGTAACTACGAGCAGTACTTC. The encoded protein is CASSSRPGLGNYEQYF.

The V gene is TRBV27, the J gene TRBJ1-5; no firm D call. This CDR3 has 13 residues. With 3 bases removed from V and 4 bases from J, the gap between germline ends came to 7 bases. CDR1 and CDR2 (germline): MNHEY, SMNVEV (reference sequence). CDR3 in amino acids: CASSLSTNQPQHF. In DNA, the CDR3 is TGTGCCAGCAGTTTGTCGACAAATCAGCCCCAGCATTTT.

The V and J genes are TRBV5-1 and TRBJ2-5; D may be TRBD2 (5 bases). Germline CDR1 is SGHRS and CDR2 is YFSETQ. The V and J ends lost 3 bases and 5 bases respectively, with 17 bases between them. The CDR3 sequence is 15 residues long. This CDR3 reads CASSSWTGVVETQYF. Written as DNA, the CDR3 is TGCGCCAGCAGCTCTTGGACTGGGGTGGTGGAGACCCAGTACTTC.

The chain's CDR3 is CASSYDGGVWEKLFF. The CDR3 DNA reads as TGTGCCAGCAGTTACGACGGGGGAGTTTGGGAAAAACTGTTTTTT. The V and J genes are TRBV6-2 or TRBV6-3 and TRBJ1-4, with a weak D call TRBD1 (5 bases). CDR3 size: 15 residues. With 2 bases removed from V and 8 bases from J, the gap between germline ends came to 15 bases. The germline V gene encodes CDR1 MNHEY and CDR2 SVGEGT.

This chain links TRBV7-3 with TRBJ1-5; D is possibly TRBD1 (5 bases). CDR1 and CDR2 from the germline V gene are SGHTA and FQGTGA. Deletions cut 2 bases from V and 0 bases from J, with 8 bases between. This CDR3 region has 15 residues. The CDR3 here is CASSLAGCSNQPQHF. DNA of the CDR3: TGTGCCAGCAGCTTAGCAGGGTGTAGCAATCAGCCCCAGCATTTT. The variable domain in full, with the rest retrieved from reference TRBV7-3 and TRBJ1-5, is GAGVSQTPSNKVTEKGKYVELRCDPISGHTALYWYRQSLGQGPEFLIYFQGTGAADDSGLPNDRFFAVRPEGSVSTLKIQRTERGDSAVYLCASSLAGCSNQPQHFGDGTRLSIL.

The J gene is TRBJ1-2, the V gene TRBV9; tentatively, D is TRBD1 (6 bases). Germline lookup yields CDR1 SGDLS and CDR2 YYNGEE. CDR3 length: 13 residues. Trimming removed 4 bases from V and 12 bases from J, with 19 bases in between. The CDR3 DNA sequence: TGTGCCAGCAGCCCCCAAACCCGGACAGAAAACACCTTC. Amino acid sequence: CASSPQTRTENTF.

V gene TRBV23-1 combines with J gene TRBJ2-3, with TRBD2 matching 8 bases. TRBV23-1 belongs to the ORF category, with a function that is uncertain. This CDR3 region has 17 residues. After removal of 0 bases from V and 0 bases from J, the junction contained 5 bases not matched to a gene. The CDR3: CASSQSLAGFSTDTQYF. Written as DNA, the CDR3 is TGCGCCAGCAGTCAATCGCTAGCGGGCTTCAGCACAGATACGCAGTATTTT.

CDR3 nucleotides: TGTGCCAGCAGTCCATTGGGACAGAACACCGGGGAGCTGTTTTTT. This translates into CASSPLGQNTGELFF. The chain couples TRBV27 to TRBJ2-2; maybe TRBD1 (6 bases). V was shortened by 5 bases and J by 1 base, with 11 bases between the two germline ends. There are 15 residues in the CDR3. Germline V lookup: CDR1 MNHEY, CDR2 SMNVEV (reference sequence).

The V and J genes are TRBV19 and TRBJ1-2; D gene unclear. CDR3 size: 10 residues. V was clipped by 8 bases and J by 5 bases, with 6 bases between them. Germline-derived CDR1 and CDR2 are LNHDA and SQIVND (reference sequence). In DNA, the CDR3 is TGTGCCAGTGCCGGGTATGGCTACACCTTC. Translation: CASAGYGYTF.

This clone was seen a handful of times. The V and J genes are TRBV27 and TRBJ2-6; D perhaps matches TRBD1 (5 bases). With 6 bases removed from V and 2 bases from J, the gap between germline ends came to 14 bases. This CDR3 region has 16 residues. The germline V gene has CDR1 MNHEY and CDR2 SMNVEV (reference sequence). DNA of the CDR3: TGTGCCAGCAGCCCTAGGGGTTTGGCTGGGGCCAACGTCCTGACTTTC. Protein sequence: CASSPRGLAGANVLTF.

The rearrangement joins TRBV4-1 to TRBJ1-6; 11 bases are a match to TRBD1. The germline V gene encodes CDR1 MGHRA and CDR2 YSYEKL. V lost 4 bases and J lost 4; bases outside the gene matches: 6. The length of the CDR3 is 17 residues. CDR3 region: CASSPLGQGDYNSPLHF. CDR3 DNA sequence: TGCGCCAGCAGCCCGCTGGGACAGGGGGATTATAATTCACCCCTCCACTTT.

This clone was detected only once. Written as DNA, the CDR3 is TGTGCCAGCAGTGGCTATGGCGCCGGGACAGACTATGGCTACACCTTC. The encoded protein is CASSGYGAGTDYGYTF. This chain links TRBV2 with TRBJ1-2; the match to TRBD1 covers 7 bases. CDR3 length: 16 residues. Germline assignment: CDR1 SNHLY and CDR2 FYNNEI. The V segment lost 4 bases and the J segment 3 bases; nucleotides outside the gene matches: 11. Variable domain in full (rest from reference TRBV2 and TRBJ1-2): EPEVTQTPSHQVTQMGQEVILRCVPISNHLYFYWYRQILGQKVEFLVSFYNNEISEKSEIFDDQFSVERPDGSNFTLKIRSTKLEDSAMYFCASSGYGAGTDYGYTFGSGTRLTVV.

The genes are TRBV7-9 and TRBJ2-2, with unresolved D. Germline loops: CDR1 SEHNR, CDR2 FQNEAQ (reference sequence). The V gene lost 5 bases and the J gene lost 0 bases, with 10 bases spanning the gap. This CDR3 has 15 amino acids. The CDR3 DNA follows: TGTGCCAGCAGCCTGTATCTAGCGAACACCGGGGAGCTGTTTTTT. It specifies CASSLYLANTGELFF.

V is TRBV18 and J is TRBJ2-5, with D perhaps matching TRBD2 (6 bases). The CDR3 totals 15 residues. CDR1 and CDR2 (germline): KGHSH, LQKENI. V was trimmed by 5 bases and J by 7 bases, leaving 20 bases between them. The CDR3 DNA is TGTGCCAGCTCAGGGACGGCAGGGAGGTCGGGGACCCAGTACTTC. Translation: CASSGTAGRSGTQYF.

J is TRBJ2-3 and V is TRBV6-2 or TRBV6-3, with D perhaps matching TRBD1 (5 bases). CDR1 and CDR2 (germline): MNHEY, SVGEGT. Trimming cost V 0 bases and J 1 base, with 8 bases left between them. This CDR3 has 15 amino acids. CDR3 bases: TGTGCCAGCAGTTACTCGAGCAGGGGCACAGATACGCAGTATTTT. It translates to CASSYSSRGTDTQYF.

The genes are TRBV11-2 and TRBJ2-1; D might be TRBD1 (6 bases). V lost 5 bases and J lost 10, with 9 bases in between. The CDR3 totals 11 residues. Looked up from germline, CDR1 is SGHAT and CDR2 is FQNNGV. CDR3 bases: TGTGCCAGCAGCCAAAGGGGGGAGCAGTTCTTC. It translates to CASSQRGEQFF.

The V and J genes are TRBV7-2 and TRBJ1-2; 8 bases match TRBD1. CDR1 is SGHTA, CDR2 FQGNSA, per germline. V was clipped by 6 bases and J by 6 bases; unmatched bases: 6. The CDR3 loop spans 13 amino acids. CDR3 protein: CASRGTGSDGYTF. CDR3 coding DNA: TGTGCCAGCAGGGGGACAGGCTCTGATGGCTACACCTTC.

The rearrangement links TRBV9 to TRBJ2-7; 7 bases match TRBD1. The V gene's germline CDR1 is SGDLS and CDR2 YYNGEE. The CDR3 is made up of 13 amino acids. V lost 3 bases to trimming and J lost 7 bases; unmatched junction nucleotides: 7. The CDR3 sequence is CASSAGQTGEQYF. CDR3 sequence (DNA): TGTGCCAGCAGCGCGGGACAGACCGGGGAGCAGTACTTC.

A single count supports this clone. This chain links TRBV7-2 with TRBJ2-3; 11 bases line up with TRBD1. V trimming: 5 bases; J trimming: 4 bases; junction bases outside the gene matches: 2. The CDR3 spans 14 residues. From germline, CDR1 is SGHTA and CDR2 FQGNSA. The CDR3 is CASSGQGASDTQYF. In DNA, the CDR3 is TGTGCCAGCAGCGGACAGGGGGCGTCAGATACGCAGTATTTT.

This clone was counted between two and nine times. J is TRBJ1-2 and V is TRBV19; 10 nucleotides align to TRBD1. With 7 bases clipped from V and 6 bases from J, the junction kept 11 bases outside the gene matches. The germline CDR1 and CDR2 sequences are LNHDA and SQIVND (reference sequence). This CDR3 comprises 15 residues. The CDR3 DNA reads TGTGCCAGTACTACGACAGGGGGCGCAATAAATGGCTACACCTTC. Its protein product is CASTTTGGAINGYTF.

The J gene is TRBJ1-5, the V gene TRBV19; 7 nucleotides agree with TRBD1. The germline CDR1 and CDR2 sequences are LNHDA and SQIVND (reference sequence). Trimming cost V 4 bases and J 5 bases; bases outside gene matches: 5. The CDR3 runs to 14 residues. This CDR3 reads CASSTGQVHQPQHF. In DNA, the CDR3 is TGTGCCAGTAGTACAGGACAGGTTCATCAGCCCCAGCATTTT.